A selection of T cell receptor beta chains follows, all from one sample in a study of response to subunit inactivated influenza vaccine. One entry per CDR3 protein results from TCRdb running MiXCR on the RT-PCR reads. This table has about 700,000 distinct CDR3 sequences, approximately 15% appearing once. The source material was PBMCs from blood, sampled roughly 2 weeks before vaccination. These receptors were taken from a man aged 50-59 years who received an inactivated influenza vaccine. Both conserved end residues are part of each CDR3. A D gene is named only where the DNA matches it firmly. The size of a clone is reported for some rows only, either as once, few or many, or as a class for expanded clones.

>TRBJ1-6|NA|many|TRBV12-3/TRBV12-4
CASSFRAGSNSPLHF
TGTGCCAGCAGTTTTCGGGCAGGGAGTAATTCACCCCTCCACTTT
>TRBJ2-2|TRBD1|NA|TRBV29-1
CSVQGATGELFF
TGCAGCGTGCAGGGGGCCACCGGGGAGCTGTTTTTT
>TRBJ1-2|NA|NA|TRBV7-9
CASSHSDIESGYTF
TGTGCCAGCAGCCACTCGGACATCGAAAGTGGCTACACCTTC
>TRBJ1-1|NA|NA|TRBV18
CASSELPVGTEAFF
TGTGCCAGCTCAGAACTACCCGTTGGCACTGAAGCTTTCTTT
>TRBJ2-3|NA|many|TRBV18
CASSPPQGSPDTQYF
TGTGCCAGCTCACCACCACAGGGTTCTCCAGATACGCAGTATTTT
>TRBJ2-3|NA|NA|TRBV5-1
CASRLGIGDTQYF
TGCGCCAGCCGGCTCGGGATAGGGGATACGCAGTATTTT
>TRBJ2-7|TRBD1|NA|TRBV12-3/TRBV12-4
CASSWTGPSYEQYF
TGTGCCAGCAGTTGGACAGGGCCCTCCTACGAGCAGTACTTC
>TRBJ2-1|TRBD2|NA|TRBV11-3
CASSPGDSGGNEQFF
TGTGCCAGCAGCCCCGGCGACAGCGGGGGAAATGAGCAGTTCTTC
>TRBJ1-1|NA|many|TRBV7-2
CASSRGMNTEAFF
TGTGCCAGCAGCAGGGGCATGAACACTGAAGCTTTCTTT
>TRBJ2-1|TRBD2|few|TRBV24-1
CATSGPGTSSSYNEQFF
TGTGCCACCAGTGGCCCCGGGACTAGCTCTAGCTACAATGAGCAGTTCTTC
>TRBJ2-1|TRBD1|NA|TRBV6-5
CASSYGRGLSNEQFF
TGTGCCAGCAGTTACGGCAGGGGGTTATCGAATGAGCAGTTCTTC
>TRBJ2-3|TRBD2|NA|TRBV28
CASGGRGDTQYF
TGTGCCAGCGGCGGGAGAGGAGATACGCAGTATTTT
>TRBJ2-2|TRBD2|NA|TRBV9
CASSPGLAGGANTGELFF
TGTGCCAGCAGCCCCGGACTAGCGGGGGGGGCGAACACCGGGGAGCTGTTTTTT
>TRBJ2-5|TRBD1|NA|TRBV9
CASSVSIQGAETQYF
TGTGCCAGCAGCGTATCCATACAGGGGGCCGAGACCCAGTACTTC
>TRBJ2-3|TRBD1|many|TRBV5-1
CASSGRGQVTDTQYF
TGCGCCAGCAGCGGAAGGGGGCAGGTCACAGATACGCAGTATTTT
>TRBJ2-3|NA|many|TRBV4-2
CASSREQGADTQYF
TGTGCCAGCAGCCGAGAGCAGGGAGCAGATACGCAGTATTTT
>TRBJ1-1|NA|many|TRBV5-1
CASRVTPNTEAFF
TGCGCCAGCCGCGTTACTCCGAACACTGAAGCTTTCTTT
>TRBJ1-6|NA|many|TRBV12-3/TRBV12-4
CASSLNRPPLHF
TGTGCCAGCAGTTTGAACCGGCCACCCCTCCACTTT
>TRBJ2-5|NA|few|TRBV27
CASSFGVRGLETQYF
TGTGCCAGCAGTTTTGGGGTTAGGGGTTTAGAGACCCAGTACTTC
>TRBJ2-1|NA|many|TRBV28
CASSLAGKYNEQFF
TGTGCCAGCAGCTTAGCTGGCAAGTACAATGAGCAGTTCTTC
>TRBJ1-2|TRBD1|many|TRBV10-3
CAIAIRTGGANGYTF
TGTGCCATCGCCATCCGAACAGGGGGCGCAAACGGCTACACCTTC
>TRBJ2-3|NA|NA|TRBV29-1
CSVEGPGLHPKQRSTDTQYF
TGCAGCGTTGAAGGTCCGGGACTCCACCCGAAACAGAGAAGCACAGATACGCAGTATTTT
>TRBJ2-7|TRBD1|NA|TRBV7-9
CASSTGGTYEQYF
TGTGCCTCCTCGACAGGGGGCACGTACGAGCAGTACTTC
>TRBJ1-4|NA|NA|TRBV15
CATSRDYRQATNEKLFF
TGTGCCACCAGCAGAGACTATCGACAGGCAACTAATGAAAAACTGTTTTTT
>TRBJ1-1|NA|many|TRBV20-1
CSAVFVGNTEAFF
TGCAGTGCTGTCTTTGTTGGAAACACTGAAGCTTTCTTT
>TRBJ2-4|NA|many|TRBV10-3
CAISDRVAKNIQYF
TGTGCCATCAGTGACAGGGTAGCCAAAAACATTCAGTACTTC
>TRBJ2-3|NA|NA|TRBV4-1
CASSQDRLFRTHYSTDTQYF
TGCGCCAGCAGCCAAGATCGTCTGTTTCGGACTCATTATAGCACAGATACGCAGTATTTT
>TRBJ2-1|NA|NA|TRBV5-1
CASSWSEANEQSF
TGCGCCAGCAGCTGGTCCGAAGCAAATGAGCAGTCCTTC
>TRBJ2-5|NA|few|TRBV9
CASSLNSRIFQETQYF
TGTGCCAGCAGCCTCAATTCACGGATATTCCAAGAGACCCAGTACTTC
>TRBJ2-2|TRBD2|many|TRBV12-3/TRBV12-4
CASSDTSGATGELFF
TGTGCCAGCAGCGACACTAGCGGGGCCACCGGGGAGCTGTTTTTT
>TRBJ2-7|NA|few|TRBV11-2
CASSLEAHPRYEQYF
TGTGCCAGCAGCTTAGAGGCACACCCACGCTACGAGCAGTACTTC
>TRBJ1-3|NA|NA|TRBV9
CASSVETGVGNTIYF
TGTGCCAGCAGCGTAGAAACCGGGGTCGGAAACACCATATATTTT
>TRBJ2-5|TRBD2|NA|TRBV3-1
CASSPYVLTSGGETQYF
TGTGCCAGCAGCCCTTACGTCCTGACTAGCGGGGGAGAGACCCAGTACTTC
>TRBJ2-7|NA|NA|TRBV24-1
CATSDLDRSYEQYF
TGTGCCACCAGTGATTTAGACCGCTCCTACGAGCAGTACTTC
>TRBJ2-1|NA|few|TRBV4-2
CASSQARTNSYNEQFF
TGTGCCAGCAGCCAAGCGCGGACTAACTCCTACAATGAGCAGTTCTTC
>TRBJ2-1|NA|NA|TRBV10-3
CAISVNYNEQFF
TGTGCCATCAGTGTGAACTACAATGAGCAGTTCTTC
>TRBJ2-3|TRBD1|NA|TRBV20-1
CASEDRGFTDTQYF
TGCGCATCCGAGGACAGGGGTTTCACAGATACGCAGTATTTT
>TRBJ1-4|NA|NA|TRBV14
CASSQPGVTDNEKLFF
TGTGCCAGCAGCCAACCAGGTGTCACAGATAATGAAAAACTGTTTTTT
>TRBJ2-5|NA|NA|TRBV7-8
CASSARGLAGQETQYF
TGTGCCAGCAGCGCCAGGGGACTCGCAGGGCAAGAGACCCAGTACTTC
>TRBJ1-6|NA|many|TRBV27
CASSPDRRTQNSPLHF
TGTGCCAGCAGTCCTGACCGACGGACTCAGAATTCACCCCTCCACTTT
>TRBJ2-1|NA|NA|TRBV12-3/TRBV12-4
CASTRTQRWDNEQFF
TGTGCCAGCACCCGGACCCAACGGTGGGACAATGAGCAGTTCTTC
>TRBJ1-1|NA|few|TRBV15
CATSRDPDSYKNMNTEAFF
TGTGCCACCAGCAGAGACCCGGACAGCTACAAAAACATGAACACTGAAGCTTTCTTT
>TRBJ2-7|NA|few|TRBV20-1
CSALRGYEQYF
TGCAGTGCTCTCCGGGGGTACGAGCAGTACTTC
>TRBJ2-3|TRBD2|few|TRBV5-5
CASSLGAGVGTDTQYF
TGTGCCAGCAGCTTGGGGGCGGGAGTAGGGACAGATACGCAGTATTTT
>TRBJ2-2|NA|few|TRBV7-3
CASSPAPAGELFF
TGTGCCAGCAGCCCCGCGCCAGCCGGGGAGCTGTTTTTT
>TRBJ2-4|TRBD2|NA|TRBV20-1
CSATRLAGRRLAKNIQYF
TGCAGTGCTACCCGACTAGCGGGGAGACGACTAGCCAAAAACATTCAGTACTTC
>TRBJ2-7|NA|NA|TRBV4-1
CASSQDRKTRAYEQYF
TGCGCCAGCAGCCAAGATCGTAAGACGAGGGCCTACGAGCAGTACTTC
>TRBJ1-5|TRBD1|few|TRBV19
CASSIHFGGQRDQPQHF
TGTGCCAGTAGCATACATTTCGGGGGACAGCGCGATCAGCCCCAGCATTTT